These 24 T cell receptor beta chains share one sample of origin, sequenced in a study of blood T cells in healthy people across ages. Combining a sample-barcoded 5' primer with a J-beta primer mix, a second PCR ran for 7 to 11 cycles. From the 5' RACE reads, TCRdb called clonotypes with MiXCR, one entry per CDR3 protein. The data hold about 1.5 million distinct CDR3 sequences, with 35% to 45% observed a single time. Sequencing used blood. These TCRs come from a woman under 30 in good health.

This chain uses TRBV6-5 with TRBJ2-7; D call uncertain. Trimming left V 4 bases short and J 0 bases short, with 13 bases between. CDR1 and CDR2 (germline): MNHEY, SVGAGI. This CDR3 comprises 15 residues. CDR3 protein: CASSWGGVPSYEQYF. In DNA, the CDR3 is TGTGCCAGCAGTTGGGGTGGGGTCCCCTCCTACGAGCAGTACTTC.

The V and J genes are TRBV6-5 and TRBJ2-5; D is possibly TRBD2 (6 bases). Germline lookup yields CDR1 MNHEY and CDR2 SVGAGI. Trimming pared 6 bases from V and 5 bases from J, leaving 13 bases between. The CDR3 spans 13 residues. DNA for the CDR3: TGTGCCAGCAGCCGCCGGGACTTCGAGACCCAGTACTTC. Translated, it gives CASSRRDFETQYF.

This clonotype has only a few counts. The chain uses TRBV7-2 and TRBJ1-4; no firm D call. Per germline, CDR1 SGHTA and CDR2 FQGNSA. Trimming left V 5 bases short and J 7 bases short, with 14 bases between. The CDR3 has 14 amino acids. The CDR3 loop is CASSVGLPGEKLFF. CDR3 nucleotides: TGTGCCAGCAGCGTCGGCCTGCCTGGTGAAAAACTGTTTTTT.

In this sample, this clonotype turned up a few times. This chain links TRBV5-1 with TRBJ2-7, with D hard to call. The CDR3 totals 13 residues. In germline, CDR1 is SGHRS, CDR2 YFSETQ. V was shortened by 0 bases and J by 3 bases, with 7 bases between the two germline ends. The CDR3 DNA follows: TGCGCCAGCAGCTTGGATCTCCGCTACGAGCAGTACTTC. It codes for CASSLDLRYEQYF.

The chain carries TRBV9 and TRBJ2-1, with D maybe TRBD1 (6 bases). CDR1 and CDR2 from the germline V gene are SGDLS and YYNGEE. Deletions cut 4 bases from V and 2 bases from J, with 13 bases between. The CDR3 is made up of 15 amino acids. Here the CDR3 DNA reads TGTGCCAGCAGCTCAACAGGGAATACCTACAATGAGCAGTTCTTC. It yields the protein CASSSTGNTYNEQFF.

The rearrangement uses TRBV20-1 and TRBJ1-5; 7 nucleotides match TRBD1. Germline loops: CDR1 DFQATT, CDR2 SNEGSKA (reference sequence). The V gene end was trimmed by 7 bases and the J gene end by 3 bases; junction bases not matched to a gene: 12. The CDR3 is 15 amino acids. This CDR3 is CSGRATGTSNQPQHF. For the CDR3, the DNA is TGCAGTGGTAGGGCGACAGGGACCTCCAATCAGCCCCAGCATTTT.

This clonotype came up a few times. The rearrangement uses TRBV4-3 and TRBJ2-7; D not resolved. Germline values: CDR1 LGHNA, CDR2 YSLEER. The CDR3 sequence is 15 residues long. The V end lost 0 bases, the J end lost 4 bases, and 13 bases lay between the germline ends. This CDR3 is CASSQEPRQAYEQYF. In DNA form, the CDR3 reads TGCGCCAGCAGCCAAGAACCCAGGCAGGCGTACGAGCAGTACTTC.

The genes are TRBV12-3 or TRBV12-4 and TRBJ1-1; D is uncertain. The ends were cut back, 5 bases at V and 0 bases at J, with 7 bases in the middle. The CDR3 runs to 13 residues. This chain's CDR3 is CASSGPMNTEAFF. CDR3 DNA: TGTGCCAGCAGTGGGCCAATGAACACTGAAGCTTTCTTT.

This clonotype was detected many times. The chain couples TRBV4-1 to TRBJ1-2; no definite D call. Germline CDR1 and CDR2: MGHRA and YSYEKL. V was pared by 0 bases and J by 0 bases, with 11 bases between. CDR3 size: 16 residues. The CDR3 loop is CASSQDWRIANYGYTF. CDR3 nucleotide sequence: TGCGCCAGCAGCCAAGATTGGAGGATAGCTAACTATGGCTACACCTTC.

This CDR3 reads CASSGWTGGGETQYF. In nucleotides, the CDR3 is TGTGCCAGCAGTGGGTGGACAGGGGGTGGGGAGACCCAGTACTTC. The chain employs TRBV28 and TRBJ2-5; 10 nucleotides match TRBD1. The CDR3 consists of 15 residues. V lost 5 bases, J lost 5 bases, and 8 bases stayed unmatched. Germline CDR1 is MDHEN and CDR2 is SYDVKM.

The chain joins TRBV18 to TRBJ2-7; D call uncertain. The J call may not be correct, given that the DNA end is closer to TRBJ2-5. The CDR3 has 12 amino acids. Germline lookup yields CDR1 KGHSH and CDR2 LQKENI. The CDR3 nucleotides read TGTGCCAGCGCACTCACCCAAGAGACCCAGTACTTC. It translates to CASALTQETQYF.

The chain carries TRBV12-3 or TRBV12-4 and TRBJ2-3; D might be TRBD1 or TRBD2, each matching 5 bases. Trimming removed 2 bases from V and 5 bases from J, with 11 bases in between. The CDR3 contains 14 residues. CDR3 DNA sequence: TGTGCCAGCAGTTTATTGCAGGGAGTAGATACGCAGTATTTT. Translating it yields CASSLLQGVDTQYF.

This clonotype was detected a few times. In DNA form, the CDR3 reads TGCGCCAGCAGCCAAGATGGCGGAAGGAAAGACAATGAGCAGTTCTTC. This gives the protein CASSQDGGRKDNEQFF. The rearrangement links TRBV4-1 to TRBJ2-1; D gene ambiguous. This CDR3 is built from 16 residues. Trimming removed 0 bases at V and 5 bases at J, with 14 bases between. CDR1 and CDR2 (germline): MGHRA, YSYEKL.

V usage is TRBV20-1 and J usage is TRBJ2-7, with 7 bases fitting TRBD1. Germline lookup yields CDR1 DFQATT and CDR2 SNEGSKA (reference sequence). CDR3 length: 17 residues. After removal of 0 bases from V and 2 bases from J, the junction contained 13 bases not matched to a gene. CDR3 amino acids: CSARDRWTGFFAYEQYF. DNA of the CDR3: TGCAGTGCTAGAGACAGATGGACAGGATTCTTTGCCTACGAGCAGTACTTC.

J is TRBJ1-1 and V is TRBV7-9; D gene ambiguous. With 5 bases removed from V and 1 base from J, the gap between germline ends came to 14 bases. CDR1 is SEHNR and CDR2 is FQNEAQ in the germline V gene (reference sequence). This CDR3 comprises 15 residues. CDR3 residues: CASSPDRRQNTEAFF. CDR3 nucleotide sequence: TGTGCCAGCAGCCCAGATAGGAGACAGAACACTGAAGCTTTCTTT.

Many counts were recorded for this clonotype. The genes are TRBV6-5 and TRBJ1-2; no definite D call. V lost 5 bases and J lost 1, with 8 bases in between. The length of the CDR3 is 13 residues. CDR1 is MNHEY and CDR2 is SVGAGI in the germline V gene. CDR3 sequence (DNA): TGTGCCAGCAGTCTGCGAATTAACTATGGCTACACCTTC. Translation: CASSLRINYGYTF.

The V call is TRBV7-9, the J call TRBJ2-5; 8 nucleotides align to TRBD1. The CDR3 spans 15 residues. Germline assignment: CDR1 SEHNR and CDR2 FQNEAQ (reference sequence). Trimming removed 3 bases from V and 6 bases from J; junction bases left unmatched: 9. This CDR3 is CASSLGQAAVKTQYF. DNA for the CDR3: TGTGCCAGCAGCTTGGGACAGGCGGCCGTGAAGACCCAGTACTTC.

The chain has TRBV24-1 and TRBJ2-7; 7 nucleotides agree with TRBD1. Looked up from germline, CDR1 is KGHDR and CDR2 is SFDVKD. The CDR3 loop spans 12 amino acids. V trimming: 11 bases; J trimming: 7 bases; junction bases outside the gene matches: 10. The CDR3 DNA sequence: TGTGCCATAAGTGACTGGGACAGTGAGCAGTACTTC. It is translated as CAISDWDSEQYF.

The chain recombines TRBV13 with TRBJ1-2; maybe TRBD1 (6 bases). CDR1 PRHDT and CDR2 FYEKMQ come from the germline V gene (reference sequence). The CDR3 length is 13 residues. V was pared by 5 bases and J by 8 bases, with 15 bases between. CDR3 region: CASSEQGLVGYTF. Here the CDR3 DNA reads TGTGCCAGCAGCGAACAGGGTTTGGTGGGCTACACCTTC.

This clonotype was detected a few times. The chain joins TRBV9 to TRBJ2-7; TRBD2 matches 8 bases. The V and J ends lost 3 bases and 4 bases, in that order; junction bases with no gene match: 6. The germline V gene has CDR1 SGDLS and CDR2 YYNGEE. CDR3 length: 14 amino acids. The CDR3 DNA is TGTGCCAGCAGCGCGGGACTAGGGGAATACGAGCAGTACTTC. The encoded protein is CASSAGLGEYEQYF.

Only a few counts were recorded for this clonotype. The chain uses TRBV11-3 and TRBJ2-1, with 15 bases identical to TRBD2. The CDR3 is 17 residues long. Germline CDR1 reads SGHNT; CDR2 reads YENEEA. The trim removed 5 bases at V and 2 bases at J, leaving 4 bases unmatched. The CDR3 DNA follows: TGTGCCAGCAGCCTCCGGACTAGCGGGAGGGCCTACAATGAGCAGTTCTTC. This codes for CASSLRTSGRAYNEQFF.

V and J are TRBV7-8 and TRBJ2-4; TRBD1 matches at 9 bases. V shed 5 bases and J 0 bases; nucleotides not matched to a gene: 14. The CDR3 spans 19 residues. CDR1 and CDR2 from the germline V gene are SGHVS and FQNEAQ. CDR3 residues: CASSLSLSRQGVAKNIQYF. In nucleotides, the CDR3 is TGTGCCAGCAGCCTCTCCTTATCCCGACAGGGGGTAGCCAAAAACATTCAGTACTTC.

The chain has TRBV18 and TRBJ2-4, with 13 bases identical to TRBD2. The CDR3 is 18 residues long. The trim removed 0 bases at V and 2 bases at J, leaving 4 bases unmatched. In germline, CDR1 is KGHSH, CDR2 LQKENI. CDR3 residues: CASSPPVGLAGTKNIQYF. CDR3 coding DNA: TGTGCCAGCTCACCACCGGTGGGACTAGCGGGAACCAAAAACATTCAGTACTTC.

This clonotype was seen only a few times. V is TRBV15 and J is TRBJ1-2; 8 bases fit TRBD1. CDR1 and CDR2 (germline): LNHNV, YYDKDF (reference sequence). With V trimmed by 11 bases and J by 0 bases, 8 bases remained unmatched. The CDR3 sequence is 14 residues long. The DNA of the CDR3 is TGTGCCTCTAAGGCAGGGGGCGCTAACTATGGCTACACCTTC. It codes for CASKAGGANYGYTF. Full variable domain (outside the CDR3, taken from reference TRBV15 and TRBJ1-2): DAMVIQNPRYQVTQFGKPVTLSCSQTLNHNVMYWYQQKSSQAPKLLFHYYDKDFNNEADTPDNFQSRRPNTSFCFLDIRSPGLGDTAMYLCASKAGGANYGYTFGSGTRLTVV.